These 5 T cell receptor beta chains were all obtained from the same sample, sequenced in a study. Treg sorting used a CD4+CD25+CD127-/low gate. MiXCR was run by TCRdb on the 5' RACE reads, yielding one entry per CDR3 protein. The repertoire holds roughly 42,000 distinct CDR3 sequences, less than 25% seen once, with under 5% in the top ten. Material for sequencing was Tregs sorted from blood. All receptors derive from a female donor with breast cancer.

This chain joins TRBV28 and TRBJ2-3; TRBD2 aligns across 7 bases. V shed 6 bases, J shed 5 bases, and the junction held 8 bases outside the gene matches. The CDR3 is 14 residues long. Germline V lookup: CDR1 MDHEN, CDR2 SYDVKM. CDR3 region: CASRRESRQDTQYF. CDR3 DNA sequence: TGTGCCAGCAGGCGGGAGTCCCGGCAAGATACGCAGTATTTT.

With respect to this clonotype: A read error may account for a junction end that differs from germline. This chain links TRBV5-1 with TRBJ2-2; D remains ambiguous. This CDR3 is 13 amino acids long. Germline V gene sequence: CDR1 SGHRS, CDR2 YFSETQ. The CDR3 protein is CASSRTQTGELFF. The CDR3 DNA sequence: TGTGCCAGCAGTCGGACCCAGACCGGGGAGCTGTTTTTT.

The table lists this clonotype with a few counts. The rearrangement joins TRBV6-1 to TRBJ2-1, with D hard to call. V lost 3 bases and J lost 4, with 13 bases in between. This CDR3 region has 15 residues. Germline V gene sequence: CDR1 MNHNS, CDR2 SASEGT. In nucleotides, the CDR3 is TGTGCCAGCAGTGACCCCCCCGGGCCATACAATGAGCAGTTCTTC. It translates to CASSDPPGPYNEQFF.

The V call is TRBV27, the J call TRBJ2-7; no definite D call. Between the trimmed V and J ends, which lost 5 bases and 3 bases, there was a span of 14 bases. There are 14 residues in the CDR3. Germline CDR1 and CDR2: MNHEY and SMNVEV (reference sequence). CDR3 amino acids: CASSTRAGYYEQYF. The CDR3 region has the DNA TGTGCCAGCAGTACCCGGGCTGGGTACTACGAGCAGTACTTC.

The V call is TRBV7-9, the J call TRBJ2-7; D is possibly TRBD2 (6 bases). Germline V gene sequence: CDR1 SEHNR, CDR2 FQNEAQ (reference sequence). The CDR3 runs to 13 residues. V was pared by 4 bases and J by 2 bases, with 9 bases between. CDR3 sequence (DNA): TGTGCCAGCAGCTCCGGGAGAACCTACGAGCAGTACTTC. It encodes CASSSGRTYEQYF.